Each of the 32 T cell receptor beta chains below was sequenced from the same sample in a study of cytotoxic CD8 clonotypes in ibrutinib-treated CLL. TCRdb's table, derived via immunoSEQ multiplex PCR, lists solely in-frame clones and lacks some. This table has 150,000 or so clones, 70% to 90% appearing once. The input for sequencing was PBMCs, taken after 24 months of ibrutinib treatment. The receptors originated from a human donor with chronic lymphocytic leukemia.

The chain has TRBV6-1 and TRBJ1-1, with 8 bases identical to TRBD1. Losses at the gene ends were 2 bases for V and 1 base for J; bases not matched to a gene: 3. Germline-derived CDR1 and CDR2 are MNHNS and SASEGT. This CDR3 has 15 residues. CDR3 sequence (DNA): TGTGCCAGCAGTGAACAGGGGGCAGCGAACACTGAAGCTTTCTTT. Its protein product is CASSEQGAANTEAFF.

The V gene is TRBV6-6, the J gene TRBJ2-7, with D hard to call. Trimming left V 7 bases short and J 7 bases short, with 20 bases between. CDR1 is MNHNY and CDR2 is SVGAGI in the germline V gene (reference sequence). There are 14 residues in the CDR3. This CDR3 is CASTTWTQSGEQYF. The CDR3, as DNA: TGTGCCAGCACTACTTGGACGCAAAGTGGGGAGCAGTACTTC.

This clone was found once. CDR3 nucleotides: TGTGCCAGCTCACCACTAAACCTTCAGGGGGGGAATGAAAAACTGTTTTTT. The encoded protein is CASSPLNLQGGNEKLFF. V gene TRBV18 combines with J gene TRBJ1-4; 7 positions agree with TRBD1. Germline V gene sequence: CDR1 KGHSH, CDR2 LQKENI. The CDR3 is 17 residues long. Trimming cost V 1 base and J 5 bases; bases outside gene matches: 10.

The chain employs TRBV19 and TRBJ1-2, with TRBD1 matching over 12 bases. Looked up from germline, CDR1 is LNHDA and CDR2 is SQIVND (reference sequence). The V and J ends lost 4 bases and 7 bases, in that order; junction bases with no gene match: 7. This CDR3 has 15 residues. The CDR3 DNA follows: TGTGCCAGTAGTAACCGGGACAGGGGGCCTTTTGGCTACACCTTC. Its translation is CASSNRDRGPFGYTF. Full variable domain (outside the CDR3, taken from reference TRBV19 and TRBJ1-2): DGGITQSPKYLFRKEGQNVTLSCEQNLNHDAMYWYRQDPGQGLRLIYYSQIVNDFQKGDIAEGYSVSREKKESFPLTVTSAQKNPTAFYLCASSNRDRGPFGYTFGSGTRLTVV.

This chain connects TRBV6-4 to TRBJ2-1; TRBD2 aligns across 10 bases. The length of the CDR3 is 15 residues. The ends lost 8 bases at V and 6 bases at J; junction bases unmatched: 10. The V gene's germline CDR1 is MRHNA and CDR2 SNTAGT. CDR3 in amino acids: CASGAAGGPGNEQFF. Here the CDR3 DNA reads TGTGCCAGCGGAGCAGCGGGAGGGCCGGGCAATGAGCAGTTCTTC.

The V gene is TRBV19, the J gene TRBJ2-2, with unresolved D. The ends were cut back, 10 bases at V and 6 bases at J, with 27 bases in the middle. CDR1 and CDR2 from the germline V gene are LNHDA and SQIVND (reference sequence). This CDR3 has 17 amino acids. The CDR3 coding sequence is TGTGCCACCCGGCCTAGGGCTGAGCCTCAGTTGTCCGGGGAGCTGTTTTTT. It specifies CATRPRAEPQLSGELFF.

The chain joins TRBV5-1 to TRBJ1-2; 7 bases are a match to TRBD1. Germline V lookup: CDR1 SGHRS, CDR2 YFSETQ. Germline trimming cut 6 bases from V and 5 bases from J; bases unmatched to any gene: 13. The CDR3 sequence is 15 residues long. The DNA of the CDR3 is TGCGCCAGCACCTTCAACGCAGGGACAGAGTATGGCTACACCTTC. Translating it yields CASTFNAGTEYGYTF.

The chain combines TRBV19 with TRBJ1-5; D gene uncertain. This CDR3 region has 14 residues. CDR1 and CDR2 (germline): LNHDA, SQIVND (reference sequence). The germline V and J ends were trimmed by 6 bases and 0 bases, with 9 bases remaining between them. CDR3 protein: CASSNRDSNQPQHF. The CDR3 DNA sequence: TGTGCCAGTAGCAACCGGGATAGCAATCAGCCCCAGCATTTT. The full variable domain, with the rest looked up from reference TRBV19 and TRBJ1-5, is DGGITQSPKYLFRKEGQNVTLSCEQNLNHDAMYWYRQDPGQGLRLIYYSQIVNDFQKGDIAEGYSVSREKKESFPLTVTSAQKNPTAFYLCASSNRDSNQPQHFGDGTRLSIL.

The J gene is TRBJ1-1, the V gene TRBV29-1, with TRBD1 as a possible D gene (5 bases). V was pared by 5 bases and J by 1 base, with 11 bases between. Germline V gives CDR1 SQVTM, CDR2 ANQGSEA. This CDR3 comprises 13 residues. The CDR3 is CSVQGWGNTEAFF. CDR3 in DNA: TGCAGCGTTCAGGGATGGGGGAACACTGAAGCTTTCTTT.

The V and J genes are TRBV28 and TRBJ2-5, with 10 nucleotides matching TRBD2. The CDR3 loop spans 15 amino acids. Germline trimming cut 3 bases from V and 5 bases from J; bases unmatched to any gene: 6. CDR1 is MDHEN and CDR2 is SYDVKM in the germline V gene. CDR3 sequence reads: CASSFSGRAGETQYF. In DNA form, the CDR3 reads TGTGCCAGCAGTTTCAGCGGGAGGGCTGGGGAGACCCAGTACTTC.

This clone appeared a single time. The chain combines TRBV5-1 with TRBJ1-2; 9 bases are shared with TRBD1. Trimming removed 4 bases from V and 4 bases from J; junction bases left unmatched: 5. The CDR3 is made up of 14 amino acids. Per germline, CDR1 SGHRS and CDR2 YFSETQ. CDR3 protein: CASSPTGGSYGYTF. The CDR3 nucleotides read TGCGCCAGCAGCCCCACAGGGGGCTCCTATGGCTACACCTTC. Full variable domain (missing parts from reference TRBV5-1 and TRBJ1-2): KAGVTQTPRYLIKTRGQQVTLSCSPISGHRSVSWYQQTPGQGLQFLFEYFSETQRNKGNFPGRFSGRQFSNSRSEMNVSTLELGDSALYLCASSPTGGSYGYTFGSGTRLTVV.

The rearrangement uses TRBV19 and TRBJ2-6; 8 bases match TRBD1. CDR3 length equals 16 residues. V dropped 7 bases and J dropped 2; count of bases not matched to a gene: 7. In germline, CDR1 is LNHDA, CDR2 SQIVND (reference sequence). CDR3 nucleotide sequence: TGTGCCAGTATACAAACAGGGGGTGCTGGGGCCAACGTCCTGACTTTC. Translating it yields CASIQTGGAGANVLTF.

J is TRBJ2-3 and V is TRBV19; D is possibly TRBD1 or TRBD2 (5 bases each). The germline V gene encodes CDR1 LNHDA and CDR2 SQIVND (reference sequence). V lost 3 bases and J lost 5, with 15 bases in between. This CDR3 contains 15 residues. CDR3 DNA: TGTGCCAGTAGTATGGGGCGAGAACGGGGAGATACGCAGTATTTT. Its translation is CASSMGRERGDTQYF. The whole variable domain, filled in from reference TRBV19 and TRBJ2-3, reads DGGITQSPKYLFRKEGQNVTLSCEQNLNHDAMYWYRQDPGQGLRLIYYSQIVNDFQKGDIAEGYSVSREKKESFPLTVTSAQKNPTAFYLCASSMGRERGDTQYFGPGTRLTVL.

V and J are TRBV10-3 and TRBJ1-3, with D hard to call. The V end lost 7 bases, the J end lost 0 bases, and 10 bases lay between the germline ends. Germline CDR1 ENHRY, CDR2 SYGVKD. The CDR3 covers 14 residues. This CDR3 is CAITGSSSGNTIYF. CDR3 coding DNA: TGTGCCATCACCGGGTCAAGCTCTGGAAACACCATATATTTT.

The rearrangement uses TRBV7-2 and TRBJ2-3; TRBD2 agrees at 12 bases. V was clipped by 7 bases and J by 4 bases; unmatched bases: 9. Germline CDR1 reads SGHTA; CDR2 reads FQGNSA. This CDR3 comprises 16 residues. CDR3 DNA sequence: TGTGCCAGCAACCTGAGGCTAGCGGGAGGGGCAGATACGCAGTATTTT. Amino acids: CASNLRLAGGADTQYF. Filled out from reference TRBV7-2 and TRBJ2-3, the complete variable domain reads GAGVSQSPSNKVTEKGKDVELRCDPISGHTALYWYRQSLGQGLEFLIYFQGNSAPDKSGLPSDRFSAERTGGSVSTLTIQRTQQEDSAVYLCASNLRLAGGADTQYFGPGTRLTVL.

This rearrangement joins TRBV5-6 to TRBJ2-3, with TRBD2 matching 7 bases. The CDR3 sequence is 17 residues long. CDR1 and CDR2 (germline): SGHDT, YYEEEE. V lost 0 bases, J lost 2 bases, and 9 bases stayed unmatched. The CDR3 DNA reads TGTGCCAGCAGCTTGGGAAGCGGGACCAAAAACACAGATACGCAGTATTTT. It codes for CASSLGSGTKNTDTQYF.

The chain is built from TRBV7-2 and TRBJ2-3, with D maybe TRBD2 (6 bases). The CDR3 runs to 16 residues. Trimming removed 2 bases at V and 2 bases at J, with 14 bases between. CDR1 SGHTA and CDR2 FQGNSA come from the germline V gene. The DNA for the CDR3 is TGTGCCAGCAGCTTAAACTCGGGACTGATCACAGATACGCAGTATTTT. Protein: CASSLNSGLITDTQYF.

V and J are TRBV4-1 and TRBJ2-3, with no clear D. Germline-derived CDR1 and CDR2 are MGHRA and YSYEKL. CDR3 length: 15 residues. V shed 3 bases and J shed 1 base, with 11 bases lying between them. The CDR3 bases are TGCGCCAGCAGCCAGCAATTCTCCGGCACAGATACGCAGTATTTT. Protein product: CASSQQFSGTDTQYF.

The chain combines TRBV6-1 with TRBJ2-2, with a possible D match to TRBD1 (6 bases). Looked up from germline, CDR1 is MNHNS and CDR2 is SASEGT. The CDR3 contains 15 residues. With 4 bases removed from V and 5 bases from J, the gap between germline ends came to 14 bases. DNA of the CDR3: TGTGCCAGCAGTGGATCGAGGACAGTGACCGGGGAGCTGTTTTTT. Translation: CASSGSRTVTGELFF.

The genes are TRBV5-6 and TRBJ1-6, with a weak D call TRBD1 (5 bases). The CDR3 length is 14 residues. V lost 1 base and J 8 bases, leaving 10 bases between the germline ends. Germline V gene data show CDR1 as SGHDT and CDR2 as YYEEEE. CDR3 amino acids: CASSLRGGYSPLHF. The CDR3 DNA reads TGTGCCAGCAGCTTGCGCGGGGGTTATTCACCCCTCCACTTT.

This chain connects TRBV19 to TRBJ1-5, with 10 bases lining up with TRBD1. The CDR3 contains 15 residues. Germline V gene sequence: CDR1 LNHDA, CDR2 SQIVND (reference sequence). With V trimmed by 7 bases and J by 4 bases, 7 bases remained unmatched. The CDR3 DNA follows: TGTGCCAGTATGGTCCGGGACAGGGGAAATCAGCCCCAGCATTTT. It translates to CASMVRDRGNQPQHF.

The chain couples TRBV19 to TRBJ2-1; TRBD2 might be the D (5 bases). CDR3 length: 12 residues. With 7 bases removed from V and 8 bases from J, the gap between germline ends came to 12 bases. Germline CDR1 and CDR2: LNHDA and SQIVND (reference sequence). DNA for the CDR3: TGTGCCAGTATTACTAGGGTCGATGAGCAGTTCTTC. Translating gives CASITRVDEQFF.

The V gene is TRBV28, the J gene TRBJ1-4; D not certain. Germline CDR1 is MDHEN and CDR2 is SYDVKM. The ends were cut back, 3 bases at V and 2 bases at J, with 22 bases in the middle. The CDR3 extends over 19 amino acids. CDR3 DNA sequence: TGTGCCAGCAGTTTTTTGTGGATTCGGTCGGGAGGCACTAATGAAAAACTGTTTTTT. This sequence encodes CASSFLWIRSGGTNEKLFF. Combining the CDR3 with reference TRBV28 and TRBJ1-4 gives the whole variable domain DVKVTQSSRYLVKRTGEKVFLECVQDMDHENMFWYRQDPGLGLRLIYFSYDVKMKEKGDIPEGYSVSREKKERFSLILESASTNQTSMYLCASSFLWIRSGGTNEKLFFGSGTQLSVL.

The V gene is TRBV18, the J gene TRBJ1-2; D perhaps matches TRBD1 (6 bases). Trimming removed 3 bases from V and 4 bases from J, with 15 bases in between. Germline CDR1 and CDR2: KGHSH and LQKENI. The CDR3 covers 15 residues. The DNA of the CDR3 is TGTGCCAGCTCACCTCCCGGGGGCCGCTTCTATGGCTACACCTTC. It codes for CASSPPGGRFYGYTF.

The DNA of the CDR3 is TGTGCCAGTAGAAGGGCGTTATCAGGATACGAGCAGTACTTC. Its protein product is CASRRALSGYEQYF. V gene TRBV19 combines with J gene TRBJ2-7, with D uncertain. The CDR3 sequence is 14 residues long. Per the germline V gene, CDR1 is LNHDA and CDR2 is SQIVND (reference sequence). The V end was cut by 6 bases, the J end by 4 bases, with 16 bases between. The entire variable domain, with the rest obtained from reference TRBV19 and TRBJ2-7, is as follows: DGGITQSPKYLFRKEGQNVTLSCEQNLNHDAMYWYRQDPGQGLRLIYYSQIVNDFQKGDIAEGYSVSREKKESFPLTVTSAQKNPTAFYLCASRRALSGYEQYFGPGTRLTVT.

The CDR3 DNA follows: TGTGCCAGCAGGTCTACCGGGCCTGAAAACATTCAGTACTTC. Translation: CASRSTGPENIQYF. The rearrangement links TRBV7-9 to TRBJ2-4; D not certain. Trimming cost V 6 bases and J 5 bases, with 14 bases left between them. Germline-derived CDR1 and CDR2 are SEHNR and FQNEAQ (reference sequence). The CDR3 sequence is 14 residues long.

The chain carries TRBV28 and TRBJ1-5; D possibly corresponds to TRBD1 (5 bases). CDR1 MDHEN and CDR2 SYDVKM come from the germline V gene. The CDR3 is 18 residues long. Trimming cost V 7 bases and J 1 base, with 23 bases left between them. CDR3 loop: CASTSPIRGPWSNQPQHF. The CDR3 nucleotides read TGTGCCAGCACCTCCCCAATTAGGGGACCATGGAGCAATCAGCCCCAGCATTTT.

The chain links TRBV28 to TRBJ2-7, with 10 bases lining up with TRBD1. Germline trimming cut 11 bases from V and 2 bases from J; bases unmatched to any gene: 9. The CDR3 has 14 amino acids. The germline V gene encodes CDR1 MDHEN and CDR2 SYDVKM. The CDR3 region is CASTPGTGAYEQYF. The CDR3 DNA sequence: TGTGCCTCCACCCCCGGGACAGGGGCCTACGAGCAGTACTTC.

This clone was seen just once. V and J are TRBV5-1 and TRBJ1-4; D is ambiguous. V lost 3 bases and J 0 bases, leaving 9 bases between the germline ends. CDR3 length equals 15 residues. Germline V gene data show CDR1 as SGHRS and CDR2 as YFSETQ. CDR3 sequence reads: CASSSQPTTNEKLFF. The CDR3 coding sequence is TGCGCCAGCAGCTCCCAACCGACAACTAATGAAAAACTGTTTTTT.

J is TRBJ2-1 and V is TRBV7-2, with 7 bases lining up with TRBD1. Trimming removed 2 bases from V and 4 bases from J; junction bases left unmatched: 5. The CDR3 sequence is 15 residues long. Per the germline V gene, CDR1 is SGHTA and CDR2 is FQGNSA. The CDR3 sequence is CASSLTVTGYNEQFF. The CDR3 DNA follows: TGTGCCAGCAGCTTAACTGTGACAGGGTACAATGAGCAGTTCTTC.

The V gene is TRBV30, the J gene TRBJ2-3, with D possibly called TRBD1 or TRBD2 (6 bases each). Trimming left V 7 bases short and J 1 base short, with 15 bases between. This CDR3 has 14 residues. The germline V gene has CDR1 GTSNPN and CDR2 SVGIG (reference sequence). Written as DNA, the CDR3 is TGTGCCTCCCGGGGGCCGGGCCGCACAGATACGCAGTATTTT. Its translation: CASRGPGRTDTQYF.

The gene calls are TRBV4-2 and TRBJ2-7, with D unresolved. CDR1 is LGHNA, CDR2 YNFKEQ, per germline. Between the trimmed V and J ends, which lost 3 bases and 3 bases, there was a span of 12 bases. The CDR3 covers 14 residues. The CDR3 here is CASSHGGFGYEQYF. DNA of the CDR3: TGTGCCAGCAGCCACGGTGGGTTCGGCTACGAGCAGTACTTC.